Listed below are T cell receptor beta chains from one sample, sequenced in a study of T-cell memory formation after mild COVID-19. MiXCR was run by TCRdb on the 5' RACE reads, yielding one entry per CDR3 protein. The table records some 450,000 distinct CDR3 sequences, around 19% of them present only once. Material for sequencing was PBMCs or a T cell subset sorted from them (not recorded which). The origin of the receptors is an adult woman who had mild COVID-19 (a few samples of this study predate the infection). Cell type and time point are not known. CDR3s include the opening cysteine and the closing phenylalanine or tryptophan.

>TRBV9|TRBJ2-1
CASSSPTGSSYNEQFF
>TRBV7-7|TRBJ2-5
CASSPRLGKIETQYF
>TRBV7-2|TRBJ2-3
CASSLSDTQYF
>TRBV5-6|TRBJ1-2
CASSSGLDWDDYGYTF
>TRBV5-1|TRBJ1-3
CASSLGVSPTSGNTIYF
>TRBV9|TRBJ2-2
CASSARDGANTGELFF
>TRBV7-2|TRBJ2-7
CASSLGGTGLGYEQYF
>TRBV7-2|TRBJ2-1
CASSLGAGRTEQFF
>TRBV6-5|TRBJ2-1
CASSYNLDIPTDEQFF
>TRBV29-1|TRBJ2-1
CENRSSYNEQFF
>TRBV20-1|TRBJ2-1
CSASWTSWYNEQFF
>TRBV7-2|TRBJ1-1
CASSLAQPIWTEAFF
>TRBV6-2/TRBV6-3|TRBJ2-1
CASSNLAGGYNEQFF
>TRBV12-3/TRBV12-4|TRBJ2-3
CASSFSGGAEDTQYF
>TRBV7-2|TRBJ2-7
CASSLGDPTVYEQYF
>TRBV15|TRBJ1-1
CATSRSGGTEAFF
>TRBV7-6|TRBJ1-1
CASSYGGGLDTEAFF
>TRBV2|TRBJ1-5
CASGIRASQPQHF
>TRBV29-1|TRBJ2-5
CSARQNIGEETQYF
>TRBV20-1|TRBJ2-7
CSARDLSNEQYF
>TRBV25-1|TRBJ2-5
CASSELERGGKETQYF
>TRBV7-2|TRBJ1-4
CASSLAVRGSSNEKLFF
>TRBV5-4|TRBJ2-3
CASSWGLAGGDTQYF
>TRBV5-6|TRBJ1-2
CASTGTGGNYGYTF
>TRBV7-8|TRBJ2-6
CASSFQTAGVGVANVLTF
>TRBV12-3/TRBV12-4|TRBJ1-1
CASSFHAGQTTEAFF
>TRBV7-3|TRBJ2-3
CASSPGGGWTDTQYF
>TRBV4-3|TRBJ2-5
CASSQEREGYQETQYF
>TRBV27|TRBJ2-1
CASSLPNPGLAGAEQFF
>TRBV5-1|TRBJ1-1
CASSGGQGYTEAFF